This passage covers 5 T cell receptor beta chains from one sample sequenced in a study of shared clonotypes between healthy human individuals. The repertoire was sequenced with immunoSEQ multiplex PCR; TCRdb's copy has only in-frame clones and lacks some. This sample has some 2,000,000 clones, with 95% found just once. Sequenced input: naive CD4+ T cells sorted from blood. As to subset: CD45RA+ positively selected. The receptors come from a man aged 18-30 years in good health.

The V call is TRBV7-2, the J call TRBJ1-5; a weak D match, TRBD1 (5 bases). Trimming shortened V by 0 bases and J by 4 bases, and 10 bases separated the two germline ends. CDR3 length: 15 residues. The germline CDR1 and CDR2 sequences are SGHTA and FQGNSA. CDR3 coding DNA: TGTGCCAGCAGCTTAGCGCCAGGGAATAATCAGCCCCAGCATTTT. This translates into CASSLAPGNNQPQHF.

The gene calls are TRBV7-9 and TRBJ2-3; 8 bases match TRBD2. After removal of 4 bases from V and 2 bases from J, the junction contained 11 bases not matched to a gene. Per the germline V gene, CDR1 is SEHNR and CDR2 is FQNEAQ (reference sequence). The CDR3 sequence is 17 residues long. The CDR3 loop is CASSSQLAASPTDTQYF. For the CDR3, the DNA is TGTGCCAGCAGCTCACAACTAGCGGCCTCTCCCACAGATACGCAGTATTTT.

The chain uses TRBV5-8 and TRBJ2-7; a possible D gene is TRBD2 (6 bases). The V gene's germline CDR1 is SGHTS and CDR2 YDEGEE. V was shortened by 4 bases and J by 5 bases, with 19 bases between the two germline ends. The CDR3 is 15 amino acids. The DNA of the CDR3 is TGTGCCAGCAGCCCCGGGACTGCTGCGCCGGACGAGCAGTACTTC. This translates into CASSPGTAAPDEQYF.

Written as DNA, the CDR3 is TGTGCCAGCAGTTTTATGGAGTTGGGAGATACGCAGTATTTT. It is translated as CASSFMELGDTQYF. The chain carries TRBV2 and TRBJ2-3; unclear D gene. CDR3 length: 14 residues. V shed 5 bases and J shed 5 bases, with 14 bases lying between them. In germline, CDR1 is SNHLY, CDR2 FYNNEI.

About this clone: At the DNA level, this CDR3 is encoded by other sequences in the same sample as well. The chain joins TRBV6-5 to TRBJ1-3, with 7 bases identical to TRBD1. Germline V gene data show CDR1 as MNHEY and CDR2 as SVGAGI. This CDR3 is built from 14 residues. V gave up 5 bases and J gave up 0 bases; unmatched junction bases: 1. The CDR3: CASSRQGSGNTIYF. For the CDR3, the DNA is TGTGCCAGCAGTCGACAGGGCTCTGGAAACACCATATATTTT.